The sequence of this T cell receptor (beta chain) was determined in a study of cytomegalovirus exposure and HLA in healthy donors. CDR1 is KGHSH, CDR2 LQKENI, per germline. The CDR3 loop spans 15 amino acids. V lost 2 bases to trimming and J lost 4 bases; unmatched junction nucleotides: 2. About this clone itself: Its antigen is not identified.

The study ran its PCR with 60 Vbeta and 13 Jbeta primers. Some clones are missing from TCRdb's copy, which holds only in-frame ones; the method was immunoSEQ multiplex PCR. In the table there are 190,000 or so clones, 75% to 85% of which are singletons. Study-level results: Cytomegalovirus status was reportedly diagnosed by the classifier with high sensitivity and specificity. The authors assumed roughly uniform sequencing depth across donors for presence/absence analyses.

The rearrangement uses TRBV18 and TRBJ2-1; 10 nucleotides match TRBD2. Sequenced material: PBMCs. The sequence derives from a woman aged 45 to 65 in good health and CMV-seropositive. The CDR3 region has the DNA TGTGCCAGCTCACCAGCTAGCGGGAGTTACAATGAGCAGTTCTTC. Encoded protein: CASSPASGSYNEQFF.